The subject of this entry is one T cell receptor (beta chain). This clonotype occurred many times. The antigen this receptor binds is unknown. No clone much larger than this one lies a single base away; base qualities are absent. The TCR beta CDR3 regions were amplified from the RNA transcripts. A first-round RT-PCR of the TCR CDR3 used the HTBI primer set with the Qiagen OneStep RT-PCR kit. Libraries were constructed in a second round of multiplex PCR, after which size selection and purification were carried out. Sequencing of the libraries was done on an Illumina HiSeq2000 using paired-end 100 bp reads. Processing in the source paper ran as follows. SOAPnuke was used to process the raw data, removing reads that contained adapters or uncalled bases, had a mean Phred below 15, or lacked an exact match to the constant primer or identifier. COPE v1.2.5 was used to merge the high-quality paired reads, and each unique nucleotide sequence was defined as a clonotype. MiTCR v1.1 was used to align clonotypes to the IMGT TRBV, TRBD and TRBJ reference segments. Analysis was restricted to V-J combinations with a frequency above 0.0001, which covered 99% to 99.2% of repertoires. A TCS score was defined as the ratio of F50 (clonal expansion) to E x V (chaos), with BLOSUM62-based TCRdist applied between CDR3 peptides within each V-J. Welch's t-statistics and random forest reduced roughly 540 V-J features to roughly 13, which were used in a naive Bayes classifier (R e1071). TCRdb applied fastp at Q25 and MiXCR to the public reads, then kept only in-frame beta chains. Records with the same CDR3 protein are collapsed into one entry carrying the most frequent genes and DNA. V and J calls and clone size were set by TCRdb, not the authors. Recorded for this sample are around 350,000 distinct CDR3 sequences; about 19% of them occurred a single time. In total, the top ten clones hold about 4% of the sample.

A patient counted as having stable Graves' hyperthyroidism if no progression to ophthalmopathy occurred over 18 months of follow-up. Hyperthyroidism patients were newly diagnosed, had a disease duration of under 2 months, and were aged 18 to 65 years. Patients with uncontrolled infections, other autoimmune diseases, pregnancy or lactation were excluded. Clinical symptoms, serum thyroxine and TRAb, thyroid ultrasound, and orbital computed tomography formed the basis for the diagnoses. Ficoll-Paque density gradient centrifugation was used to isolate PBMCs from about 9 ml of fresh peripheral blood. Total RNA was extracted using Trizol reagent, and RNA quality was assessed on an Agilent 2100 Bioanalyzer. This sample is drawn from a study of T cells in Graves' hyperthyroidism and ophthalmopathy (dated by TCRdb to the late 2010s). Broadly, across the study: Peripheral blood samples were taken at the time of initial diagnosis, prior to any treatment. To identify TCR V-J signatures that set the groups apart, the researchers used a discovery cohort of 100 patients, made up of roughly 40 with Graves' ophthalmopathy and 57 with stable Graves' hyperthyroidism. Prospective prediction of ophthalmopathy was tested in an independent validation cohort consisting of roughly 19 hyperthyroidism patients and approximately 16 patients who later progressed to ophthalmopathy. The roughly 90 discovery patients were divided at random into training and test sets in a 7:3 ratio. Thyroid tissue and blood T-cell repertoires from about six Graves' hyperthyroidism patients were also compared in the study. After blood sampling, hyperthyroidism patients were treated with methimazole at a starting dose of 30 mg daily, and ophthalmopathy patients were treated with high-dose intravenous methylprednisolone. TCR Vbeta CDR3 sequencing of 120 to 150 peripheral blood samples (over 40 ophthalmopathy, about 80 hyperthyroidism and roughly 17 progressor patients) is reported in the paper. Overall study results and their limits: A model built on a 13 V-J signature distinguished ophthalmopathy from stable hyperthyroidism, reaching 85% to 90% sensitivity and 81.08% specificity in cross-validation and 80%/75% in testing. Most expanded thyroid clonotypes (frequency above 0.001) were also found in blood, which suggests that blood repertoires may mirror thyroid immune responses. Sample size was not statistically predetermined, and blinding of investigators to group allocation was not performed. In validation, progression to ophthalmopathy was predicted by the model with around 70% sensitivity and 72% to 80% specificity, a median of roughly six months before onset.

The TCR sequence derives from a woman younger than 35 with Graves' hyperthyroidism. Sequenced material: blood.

The CDR3 region reads CASSILKPGQARGYTF. In nucleotide form, the sequence is TGTGCCAGTAGTATCCTGAAACCGGGACAGGCTAGAGGCTACACCTTC. The chain was built from TRBV19 and TRBJ1-2; TRBD1 fits 8 bases in the junction. CDR1 and CDR2 were assigned from the germline V gene (reference sequence) as LNHDA and SQIVND. Germline trimming amounts to 3 bases on V and 8 bases on J, with 14 as the count of junction bases outside the gene matches. From the cysteine up to the phenylalanine, the CDR3 has a length of 16 residues. Only the CDR3 portion is preserved as DNA: 48 bases, with reading frame beginning at the first base.